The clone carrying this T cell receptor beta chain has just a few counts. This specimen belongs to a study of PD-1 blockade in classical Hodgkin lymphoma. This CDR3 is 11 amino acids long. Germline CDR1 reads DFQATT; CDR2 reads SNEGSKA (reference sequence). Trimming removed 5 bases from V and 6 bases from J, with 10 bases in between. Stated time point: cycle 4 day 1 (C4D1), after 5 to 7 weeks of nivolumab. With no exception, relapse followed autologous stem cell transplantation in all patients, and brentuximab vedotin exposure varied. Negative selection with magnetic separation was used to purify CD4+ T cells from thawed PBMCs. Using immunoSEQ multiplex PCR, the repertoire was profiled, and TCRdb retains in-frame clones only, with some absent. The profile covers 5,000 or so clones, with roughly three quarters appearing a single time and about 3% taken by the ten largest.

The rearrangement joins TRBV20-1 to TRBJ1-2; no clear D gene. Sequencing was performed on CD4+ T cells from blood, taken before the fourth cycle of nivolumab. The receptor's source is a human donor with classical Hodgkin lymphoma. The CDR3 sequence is CSAGRVDGYTF. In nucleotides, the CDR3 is TGCAGTGCTGGGAGGGTGGATGGCTACACCTTC.